These T cell receptor beta chains were read from a single sample in a study of T cells in tuberculosis. The data were produced by immunoSEQ multiplex PCR, yet TCRdb's version contains in-frame clones alone and is incomplete. The sample holds about 34,000 clones, approximately 90% seen once. Sequencing used PBMCs, obtained at tuberculosis diagnosis. All receptors come from an adult with tuberculosis. Both conserved end residues are part of each CDR3. Fields, in order: J gene, clone size, CDR3 length, D gene, V gene, CDR3 DNA, CDR3 protein. D genes are given only for firm matches. Not all rows give a size; the values are once, few, many and, for expanded clones, a class.

J: TRBJ2-3; size: -; length: 15; D: TRBD1; V: TRBV5-1; DNA: TGCGCCAGCAGCTTGGGGGACAGGATTACAGATACGCAGTATTTT; CDR3: CASSLGDRITDTQYF
J: TRBJ2-3; size: -; length: 16; D: TRBD1; V: TRBV10-3; DNA: TGTGCCATCAGTGAGTCCGGGACAGGGGGTCTGGATACGCAGTATTTT; CDR3: CAISESGTGGLDTQYF
J: TRBJ1-5; size: -; length: 16; D: -; V: TRBV9; DNA: TGTGCCAGCAGCCCCGGCCGAGGAGATAGCAATCAGCCCCAGCATTTT; CDR3: CASSPGRGDSNQPQHF
J: TRBJ2-1; size: -; length: 16; D: -; V: TRBV13; DNA: TGTGCCAGCAGCCCCTTCAGGGGCCCAAGGAACAATGAGCAGTTCTTC; CDR3: CASSPFRGPRNNEQFF
J: TRBJ2-1; size: once; length: 17; D: TRBD2; V: TRBV27; DNA: TGTGCCAGCAGCCACGGGACCTCTAGCGGGGGGGCGTATGAGCAGTTCTTC; CDR3: CASSHGTSSGGAYEQFF
J: TRBJ2-7; size: -; length: 15; D: -; V: TRBV19; DNA: TGTGCCAGTAGTACCGCGCTTTCGTCGGTCCGAACGAAGTACTTC; CDR3: CASSTALSSVRTKYF
J: TRBJ1-2; size: -; length: 12; D: -; V: TRBV2; DNA: TGTGCCAGCGTACCAGGTGTCTATGGCTACACCTTC; CDR3: CASVPGVYGYTF
J: TRBJ2-3; size: once; length: 18; D: TRBD2; V: TRBV7-8; DNA: TGTGCCAGCAGCTATGAAAGCAGACTAGCGGGGGGAACAGATACGCAGTATTTT; CDR3: CASSYESRLAGGTDTQYF
J: TRBJ2-3; size: -; length: 15; D: TRBD1; V: TRBV10-3; DNA: TGTGCCATCAGTGAGTTGGACAGGGCCACAGATACGCAGTATTTT; CDR3: CAISELDRATDTQYF
J: TRBJ2-3; size: -; length: 16; D: TRBD2; V: TRBV10-1; DNA: TGCGCCAGCAGTGGGGCTAGCGGTCCTGCCACAGATACGCAGTATTTT; CDR3: CASSGASGPATDTQYF
J: TRBJ2-3; size: -; length: 15; D: TRBD1; V: TRBV6-4; DNA: TGTGCCACCGCCCTAACAGGGGGCAGAACAGATACGCAGTATTTT; CDR3: CATALTGGRTDTQYF
J: TRBJ1-4; size: -; length: 15; D: TRBD1; V: TRBV6-5; DNA: TGTGCCAGCAGAGACTCCGGGACAGGGGAGGGAAAACTGTTTTTT; CDR3: CASRDSGTGEGKLFF
J: TRBJ2-1; size: once; length: 18; D: -; V: TRBV15; DNA: TGTGCCACCAGTAGTGGGGGCCTGGGGCCTCCGTTCGACAATGAGCAGTTCTTC; CDR3: CATSSGGLGPPFDNEQFF
J: TRBJ1-2; size: -; length: 13; D: TRBD1; V: TRBV27; DNA: TGTGCCAGCAGCCCGGGACAGCGTTATGGCTACACCTTC; CDR3: CASSPGQRYGYTF
J: TRBJ2-1; size: once; length: 14; D: TRBD1; V: TRBV4-3; DNA: TGCGCCAGCAGCCAACGGACAGGGGTATCTGAGCAGTTCTTC; CDR3: CASSQRTGVSEQFF
J: TRBJ1-5; size: -; length: 15; D: TRBD1; V: TRBV7-2; DNA: TGTGCCAGCAGCTTAGAGACAGGGAATTTCCAGCCCCAGCATTTT; CDR3: CASSLETGNFQPQHF
J: TRBJ2-7; size: -; length: 13; D: TRBD1; V: TRBV19; DNA: TGTGCCAGTAGTCTAAGACAGGGCTACGAGCAGTACTTC; CDR3: CASSLRQGYEQYF
J: TRBJ1-2; size: -; length: 14; D: TRBD1; V: TRBV5-1; DNA: TGCGCCAGCAGCACGTGGACAGGCAACTATGGCTACACCTTC; CDR3: CASSTWTGNYGYTF
J: TRBJ1-1; size: -; length: 17; D: -; V: TRBV21-1; DNA: -; CDR3: CASSKVGKGTGQTEAFF
J: TRBJ1-2; size: -; length: 15; D: TRBD1; V: TRBV5-5; DNA: TGTGCCAGCAGCTTAACAGGGGGCGCGGGCTATGGCTACACCTTC; CDR3: CASSLTGGAGYGYTF
J: TRBJ1-2; size: -; length: 13; D: -; V: TRBV5-4; DNA: TGTGCCAGCAGCTTGGTGGGAAGGGGCGGCTACACCTTC; CDR3: CASSLVGRGGYTF
J: TRBJ1-1; size: -; length: 15; D: -; V: TRBV18; DNA: TGTGCCAGCTCACCATCGCGGGGGCCGAACACTGAAGCTTTCTTT; CDR3: CASSPSRGPNTEAFF
J: TRBJ1-2; size: -; length: 15; D: TRBD1; V: TRBV2; DNA: TGTGCCAGCAGCAGGGGACAGGGGGCCCTCTATGGCTACACCTTC; CDR3: CASSRGQGALYGYTF
J: TRBJ1-2; size: -; length: 9; D: -; V: TRBV6-4; DNA: TGTGCCAGCAGACGACTCCCCACCTTC; CDR3: CASRRLPTF
J: TRBJ2-3; size: -; length: 15; D: TRBD2; V: TRBV28; DNA: TGTGCCAGCAGTTTCCGCGGGGGGGCAACAGATACGCAGTATTTT; CDR3: CASSFRGGATDTQYF
J: TRBJ2-1; size: -; length: 14; D: TRBD1; V: TRBV6-1; DNA: TGTGCCAGCAGTGAAGACAGGGGATCCAATGAGCAGTTCTTC; CDR3: CASSEDRGSNEQFF
J: TRBJ2-7; size: -; length: 14; D: -; V: TRBV19; DNA: TGTGCCAGTACTGACCGCCGGGGTGGCTACGAGCAGTACTTC; CDR3: CASTDRRGGYEQYF
J: TRBJ2-3; size: -; length: 16; D: TRBD1; V: TRBV4-1; DNA: TGCGCCAGCAGCCAGTCGACAGGGACAAGCACAGATACGCAGTATTTT; CDR3: CASSQSTGTSTDTQYF
J: TRBJ1-2; size: -; length: 14; D: -; V: TRBV19; DNA: TGTGCCGCGACCCCCGGGAGTGGTAACTATGGCTACACCTTC; CDR3: CAATPGSGNYGYTF
J: TRBJ2-6; size: -; length: 16; D: -; V: TRBV19; DNA: TGTGCCAGTAGTGAACCAGGCCGCTCTGGGGCCAACGTCCTGACTTTC; CDR3: CASSEPGRSGANVLTF
J: TRBJ1-2; size: -; length: 13; D: TRBD1; V: TRBV5-1; DNA: TGCGCCAGCGTAGCCACAGGGGCCTATGGCTACACCTTC; CDR3: CASVATGAYGYTF
J: TRBJ2-2; size: -; length: 12; D: -; V: TRBV19; DNA: TGTGCCAGTAGTTCATACACCGGGGAGCTGTTTTTT; CDR3: CASSSYTGELFF
J: TRBJ1-5; size: -; length: 15; D: TRBD1; V: TRBV19; DNA: TGTGCCAGTACCACCAGGGACAGGAGGAATCAGCCCCAGCATTTT; CDR3: CASTTRDRRNQPQHF
J: TRBJ1-4; size: -; length: 15; D: -; V: TRBV5-1; DNA: TGCGCCAGCAGCTGGGCGGGAGGTCTAAGGGAAAAACTGTTTTTT; CDR3: CASSWAGGLREKLFF
J: TRBJ1-5; size: -; length: 16; D: -; V: TRBV15; DNA: TGTGCCACCAGCGAGGCGGGCAGGGGATTATGGCAGCCCCAGCATTTT; CDR3: CATSEAGRGLWQPQHF
J: TRBJ1-5; size: -; length: 14; D: TRBD1; V: TRBV7-8; DNA: TGTGCCAGCAGCTTGAGGACAGGGGAGAAGCCCCAGCATTTT; CDR3: CASSLRTGEKPQHF
J: TRBJ2-2; size: -; length: 13; D: -; V: TRBV7-2; DNA: TGTGCCAGCAGCCTCCCCCCCACCGGGGAGCTGTTTTTT; CDR3: CASSLPPTGELFF
J: TRBJ2-3; size: -; length: 17; D: TRBD2; V: TRBV4-2; DNA: TGTGCCAGCAGCCAAGATCAGACTAGCGGGGAGTTACGTACGCAGTATTTT; CDR3: CASSQDQTSGELRTQYF
J: TRBJ2-7; size: -; length: 13; D: -; V: TRBV5-1; DNA: TGCGCCAGCAGCCCGGGATCTACCTACGAGCAGTACTTC; CDR3: CASSPGSTYEQYF
J: TRBJ1-2; size: once; length: 16; D: -; V: TRBV15; DNA: TGTGCCACCAGCAGATTGGGGCTTGGAAGAGACTATGGCTACACCTTC; CDR3: CATSRLGLGRDYGYTF
J: TRBJ1-2; size: -; length: 15; D: -; V: TRBV19; DNA: TGTGCCACCCCAGCTACCGATACAACAGGAGATGGCTACACCTTC; CDR3: CATPATDTTGDGYTF
J: TRBJ1-2; size: -; length: 16; D: -; V: TRBV18; DNA: TGTGCCAGCTCAGTCTCCGGGAACCGAACCTACTATGGCTACACCTTC; CDR3: CASSVSGNRTYYGYTF
J: TRBJ2-3; size: -; length: 18; D: TRBD2; V: TRBV4-1; DNA: TGCGCCAGCAGCCAACACCGGACTAGCGGGGGGCGCACAGATACGCAGTATTTT; CDR3: CASSQHRTSGGRTDTQYF
J: TRBJ1-4; size: -; length: 14; D: TRBD1; V: TRBV7-2; DNA: TGTGCCAGCAGCTTTGAGGGGGCCGGTGAAAAACTGTTTTTT; CDR3: CASSFEGAGEKLFF
J: TRBJ2-3; size: once; length: 15; D: TRBD1; V: TRBV27; DNA: TGTGCCAGCAGTCCTAACAGGGGAATTGCAGATACGCAGTATTTT; CDR3: CASSPNRGIADTQYF
J: TRBJ2-5; size: -; length: 16; D: TRBD2; V: TRBV4-1; DNA: TGCGCCAGCAGCCGTAGGCCGGCTAGCGGTTTAGAGACCCAGTACTTC; CDR3: CASSRRPASGLETQYF
J: TRBJ2-3; size: -; length: 14; D: -; V: TRBV5-1; DNA: TGCGCCAGCAGCTTGGGACAGCCGCTAGATACGCAGTATTTT; CDR3: CASSLGQPLDTQYF
J: TRBJ2-1; size: -; length: 14; D: TRBD1; V: TRBV28; DNA: TGTGCCAGCAGTTTTTGGACAGGGGAAAATGAGCAGTTCTTC; CDR3: CASSFWTGENEQFF
J: TRBJ2-5; size: -; length: 15; D: TRBD2; V: TRBV5-1; DNA: TGCGCCAGCTTTAGCGGGGGGGCCGGGCAAGAGACCCAGTACTTC; CDR3: CASFSGGAGQETQYF
J: TRBJ1-1; size: -; length: 15; D: TRBD1; V: TRBV11-2; DNA: TGTGCCAGCAGCCACAGGACAGGGGTGACCACTGAAGCTTTCTTT; CDR3: CASSHRTGVTTEAFF
J: TRBJ1-5; size: -; length: 14; D: -; V: TRBV5-8; DNA: TGTGCCAGTGAACCGGGACACCGGAATCAGCCCCAGCATTTT; CDR3: CASEPGHRNQPQHF
J: TRBJ2-2; size: -; length: 14; D: -; V: TRBV15; DNA: TGTGCCACCGTCGGGAATCTACCTTCCGGGGAGCTGTTTTTT; CDR3: CATVGNLPSGELFF
J: TRBJ2-3; size: -; length: 17; D: TRBD2; V: TRBV7-2; DNA: TGTGCCAGCAGCTTAAGGGGCCTAGCGGGGAACGCAGATACGCAGTATTTT; CDR3: CASSLRGLAGNADTQYF
J: TRBJ1-6; size: -; length: 13; D: -; V: TRBV30; DNA: TGTGCAGGTTCGCGGGCTCGGAATTCACCCCTCCACTTT; CDR3: CAGSRARNSPLHF
J: TRBJ2-7; size: -; length: 11; D: -; V: TRBV2; DNA: TGTGCCAGCAGTGCGTCTGGGCTCCAGTACTTC; CDR3: CASSASGLQYF
J: TRBJ2-2; size: -; length: 17; D: -; V: TRBV30; DNA: TGTGCCTGGGGCGGTCGAGGCGTTAACCTGAACACCGGGGAGCTGTTTTTT; CDR3: CAWGGRGVNLNTGELFF